These 21 T cell receptor beta chains came from one sample sequenced in a study of response to subunit inactivated influenza vaccine. TCRdb passed the RT-PCR reads through MiXCR, listing each CDR3 protein once. This table holds roughly 500,000 distinct CDR3 sequences, under 30% found once. These data were also filed under a second study, of T cells expressing NK-cell markers. Per that paper: UMI-tagged 5'RACE template switching yielded the TCR beta cDNA.

Specimen: CD4+ T cells sorted from PBMCs, collected about 13 days after vaccination. Source of these receptors: a man aged 50 or older who received an inactivated influenza vaccine.

This clonotype was picked up a small number of times. The chain couples TRBV7-3 to TRBJ2-1; no reliable D call. CDR1 and CDR2 (germline): SGHTA, FQGTGA. Trimming left V 1 base short and J 5 bases short, with 9 bases between. The CDR3 spans 14 residues. CDR3 amino acids: CASSLSTRHNEQFF. The CDR3 nucleotides read TGTGCCAGCAGCTTAAGCACTCGCCACAATGAGCAGTTCTTC.

The chain carries TRBV20-1 and TRBJ2-2; 11 nucleotides match TRBD2. The V and J ends lost 6 bases and 0 bases, in that order; junction bases with no gene match: 6. CDR3 length: 16 residues. The V gene's germline CDR1 is DFQATT and CDR2 SNEGSKA (reference sequence). The CDR3 DNA reads as TGCAGTGCCTCGCGACTAGCGGGATCGAACACCGGGGAGCTGTTTTTT. Amino acid sequence: CSASRLAGSNTGELFF.

The rearrangement links TRBV5-6 to TRBJ1-5; no firm D call. This CDR3 region has 14 residues. The V end lost 2 bases, the J end lost 4 bases, and 10 bases lay between the germline ends. The V gene's germline CDR1 is SGHDT and CDR2 YYEEEE. The CDR3 DNA reads TGTGCCAGCAGCTTTGGCCAGGCTAATCAGCCCCAGCATTTT. Residues: CASSFGQANQPQHF. Filled out from reference TRBV5-6 and TRBJ1-5, the complete variable domain reads DAGVTQSPTHLIKTRGQQVTLRCSPKSGHDTVSWYQQALGQGPQFIFQYYEEEERQRGNFPDRFSGHQFPNYSSELNVNALLLGDSALYLCASSFGQANQPQHFGDGTRLSIL.

The V call is TRBV4-3, the J call TRBJ2-7; D possibly corresponds to TRBD1 (6 bases). The V and J ends lost 0 bases and 2 bases respectively, with 11 bases between them. The CDR3 contains 15 residues. In germline, CDR1 is LGHNA, CDR2 YSLEER. DNA for the CDR3: TGCGCCAGCAGCCAAGATTGGGGACAAGCCTACGAGCAGTACTTC. Its protein product is CASSQDWGQAYEQYF.

This clonotype appeared a few times. CDR3 nucleotides: TGTGCCAGCGCGGGGCTAGCGGGAGGCATTATGGCGCAGTATTTT. It is translated as CASAGLAGGIMAQYF. V and J are TRBV27 and TRBJ2-3, with 11 bases identical to TRBD2. Germline CDR1 reads MNHEY; CDR2 reads SMNVEV (reference sequence). CDR3 length equals 15 residues. V lost 8 bases to trimming and J lost 10 bases; unmatched junction nucleotides: 14.

The chain employs TRBV20-1 and TRBJ1-6; 10 bases agree with TRBD1. The length of the CDR3 is 13 residues. The J segment lost 8 bases and the V segment lost 8 bases, leaving 6 bases of the junction unmatched. The germline gives CDR1 DFQATT, CDR2 SNEGSKA (reference sequence). CDR3 sequence: CSPGGQGHSPLHF. The CDR3 nucleotides are TGCAGTCCGGGGGGACAGGGGCATTCACCCCTCCACTTT.

This clonotype has at least ten counts. The genes are TRBV6-5 and TRBJ1-2; D not certain. The CDR3 contains 12 residues. The germline V gene encodes CDR1 MNHEY and CDR2 SVGAGI. Trimming pared 4 bases from V and 8 bases from J, leaving 11 bases between. The CDR3 here is CASSWPLGGYTF. In DNA form, the CDR3 reads TGTGCCAGCAGTTGGCCCCTCGGGGGCTACACCTTC.

This clonotype was recorded a few times. J is TRBJ1-2 and V is TRBV12-3 or TRBV12-4; perhaps TRBD1 as D (6 bases). Trimming pared 5 bases from V and 5 bases from J, leaving 21 bases between. The CDR3 loop spans 16 amino acids. The CDR3 spells CASSKRGGARGYGYTF. The CDR3, as DNA: TGTGCCAGCAGTAAGCGAGGGGGGGCTCGTGGTTATGGCTACACCTTC.

This clonotype was counted only a few times. The J gene is TRBJ1-2, the V gene TRBV12-3 or TRBV12-4, with D possibly TRBD1 on 5 matching bases. The CDR3 spans 12 residues. CDR3 residues: CAIRGTGYGYTF. CDR3 DNA sequence: TGTGCTATCAGAGGGACGGGCTATGGCTACACCTTC.

Only a few counts were recorded for this clonotype. The chain has TRBV12-3 or TRBV12-4 and TRBJ1-1; D remains unclear. The CDR3 totals 16 residues. Trimming shortened V by 1 base and J by 0 bases, and 12 bases separated the two germline ends. CDR3 DNA: TGTGCCAGCAGTTTAGGTCTGAGCCCCATGAACACTGAAGCTTTCTTT. Translating it yields CASSLGLSPMNTEAFF.

This clonotype was detected only a few times. The gene calls are TRBV20-1 and TRBJ2-1, with 12 bases aligning to TRBD2. CDR1 DFQATT and CDR2 SNEGSKA come from the germline V gene (reference sequence). Trimming removed 0 bases from V and 12 bases from J; junction bases left unmatched: 9. CDR3 size: 15 residues. The CDR3 DNA is TGCAGTGCTAGAGAGGGGCTAGCGGGAGGGCTTGGGCAGTTCTTC. This encodes CSAREGLAGGLGQFF.

This clonotype was found a few times. The chain couples TRBV20-1 to TRBJ1-6; D gene unclear. Per germline, CDR1 DFQATT and CDR2 SNEGSKA (reference sequence). The CDR3 spans 14 residues. V lost 0 bases, J lost 7 bases, and 10 bases lay in between. DNA for the CDR3: TGCAGTGCTAGAGATTCACTTACGAATTCACCCCTCCACTTT. Amino acid sequence: CSARDSLTNSPLHF.

V usage is TRBV28 and J usage is TRBJ2-7; D is unclear. The CDR3 contains 12 residues. Germline CDR1 reads MDHEN; CDR2 reads SYDVKM. Trimming left V 6 bases short and J 6 bases short, with 12 bases between. The CDR3 sequence: CASSREFPEQYF. The CDR3 DNA reads as TGTGCCAGCAGCCGCGAGTTCCCCGAGCAGTACTTC.

The chain employs TRBV7-2 and TRBJ1-4; D is ambiguous. Trimming shortened V by 5 bases and J by 4 bases, and 11 bases separated the two germline ends. This CDR3 is built from 14 residues. Per germline, CDR1 SGHTA and CDR2 FQGNSA. The CDR3 here is CASSLDTNNEKLFF. The CDR3, as DNA: TGTGCCAGCAGCCTCGACACGAATAATGAAAAACTGTTTTTT.

This CDR3 reads CSAPRQGVYEQYF. In DNA, the CDR3 is TGCAGTGCCCCCAGACAGGGGGTCTACGAGCAGTACTTC. The chain recombines TRBV20-1 with TRBJ2-7; 9 positions agree with TRBD1. Germline-derived CDR1 and CDR2 are DFQATT and SNEGSKA (reference sequence). CDR3 length: 13 amino acids. V was pared by 6 bases and J by 3 bases, with 6 bases of the junction left unmatched.

There are a few counts of this clonotype. The V gene is TRBV7-8, the J gene TRBJ2-2, with 7 nucleotides matching TRBD1. Trimming removed 4 bases from V and 11 bases from J; junction bases left unmatched: 4. The CDR3 totals 12 residues. Germline CDR1 and CDR2: SGHVS and FQNEAQ. CDR3 bases: TGTGCCAGCAGCTATAACAGGGGTGAGCTGTTTTTT. This sequence encodes CASSYNRGELFF.

The sample holds a few counts of this clonotype. The V and J genes are TRBV12-5 and TRBJ2-3; 11 positions agree with TRBD2. Trimming took 4 bases from V and 4 from J; bases not matched to a gene: 7. The CDR3 runs to 16 residues. In germline, CDR1 is LGHNT, CDR2 FRNRAP. CDR3 amino acids: CASGSILAGEADTQYF. The CDR3 DNA sequence: TGTGCTAGTGGTTCCATACTAGCGGGAGAGGCAGATACGCAGTATTTT.

The chain is built from TRBV3-1 and TRBJ2-2, with 8 bases fitting TRBD1. CDR1 LGHDT and CDR2 YNNKEL come from the germline V gene (reference sequence). V lost 3 bases, J lost 6 bases, and 9 bases stayed unmatched. This CDR3 spans 16 amino acids. This chain's CDR3 is CASSHDRGTIPGELFF. The DNA for the CDR3 is TGTGCCAGCAGCCACGACAGGGGCACTATCCCCGGGGAGCTGTTTTTT. The full variable domain, with the rest looked up from reference TRBV3-1 and TRBJ2-2, is DTAVSQTPKYLVTQMGNDKSIKCEQNLGHDTMYWYKQDSKKFLKIMFSYNNKELIINETVPNRFSPKSPDKAHLNLHINSLELGDSAVYFCASSHDRGTIPGELFFGEGSRLTVL.

V usage is TRBV2 and J usage is TRBJ2-1, with D tentatively TRBD1 or TRBD2 (6 bases each). This CDR3 has 15 amino acids. Germline lookup yields CDR1 SNHLY and CDR2 FYNNEI. The ends were cut back, 6 bases at V and 0 bases at J, with 12 bases in the middle. This CDR3 reads CASSGGGFSYNEQFF. The CDR3 DNA follows: TGTGCCAGCAGCGGAGGGGGATTCTCCTACAATGAGCAGTTCTTC.

This clonotype has only a few counts. The chain has TRBV4-3 and TRBJ2-3; 8 bases are a match to TRBD2. The CDR3 extends over 15 amino acids. Germline loops: CDR1 LGHNA, CDR2 YSLEER. J was trimmed by 6 bases and V by 8 bases; bases with no gene match: 13. The chain's CDR3 is CASSHGSSGADTQYF. The CDR3 nucleotides are TGCGCCAGCTCCCACGGTAGTAGCGGGGCGGATACGCAGTATTTT.

V usage is TRBV5-6 and J usage is TRBJ1-5, with D hard to call. The CDR3 loop spans 12 amino acids. Germline CDR1 is SGHDT and CDR2 is YYEEEE. The V gene lost 4 bases and the J gene lost 8 bases, with 10 bases spanning the gap. CDR3 sequence: CASSAGPEPQHF. The CDR3 bases are TGTGCCAGCAGCGCAGGACCGGAGCCCCAGCATTTT.